Listed here are 17 T cell receptor beta chains from one sample, sequenced in a study of cytomegalovirus exposure and HLA in healthy donors. The protocol was immunoSEQ multiplex PCR, while the TCRdb copy is restricted to in-frame clones and leaves out a portion. This sample carries under 400,000 clones, roughly 89% of them seen once, and the ten largest clones take under 0.95%. What was sequenced was PBMCs. Receptor source: a woman aged 18-35 years in good health and CMV-seronegative.

The V and J genes are TRBV19 and TRBJ2-1, with 10 bases matching TRBD1. The CDR3 contains 17 residues. V lost 1 base, J lost 0 bases, and 3 bases stayed unmatched. The germline V gene has CDR1 LNHDA and CDR2 SQIVND (reference sequence). CDR3 sequence (DNA): TGTGCCAGTAGTATAGTCGGGGACAGGGGCTCCTACAATGAGCAGTTCTTC. This encodes CASSIVGDRGSYNEQFF.

V and J are TRBV2 and TRBJ2-4; 7 bases align to TRBD2. The CDR3 totals 12 residues. The junction had 5 bases not matched to a gene; V was cut back by 10 bases and J by 5 bases. Germline CDR1 reads SNHLY; CDR2 reads FYNNEI. The CDR3 sequence is CATRGVENIQYF. CDR3 bases: TGTGCCACCCGGGGGGTCGAAAACATTCAGTACTTC.

This chain joins TRBV5-1 and TRBJ1-2; perhaps TRBD1 as D (5 bases). Germline V gene lookup returns CDR1 SGHRS and CDR2 YFSETQ. V lost 6 bases, J lost 8 bases, and 20 bases lay in between. This CDR3 is built from 14 residues. CDR3 sequence: CASTPVGGVEGYTF. CDR3 DNA: TGCGCCAGCACTCCGGTGGGGGGAGTAGAAGGCTACACCTTC.

This chain connects TRBV5-3 to TRBJ1-4, with TRBD1 identical over 9 bases. TRBV5-3 is an open reading frame whose function is uncertain. V lost 0 bases and J lost 3; bases outside the gene matches: 3. The CDR3 consists of 16 residues. DNA of the CDR3: TGTGCCAGAAGCTTGGACAGGGGGCGGCCTAATGAAAAACTGTTTTTT. Translation gives CARSLDRGRPNEKLFF.

This clone came up a few times. This chain connects TRBV27 to TRBJ1-2; 8 nucleotides line up with TRBD1. The CDR3 runs 13 residues. Per germline, CDR1 MNHEY and CDR2 SMNVEV (reference sequence). Trimming took 6 bases from V and 4 from J; bases not matched to a gene: 4. The CDR3 DNA follows: TGTGCCAGCAGCAAGACAGGGGTCTATGGCTACACCTTC. Its translation is CASSKTGVYGYTF.

This rearrangement joins TRBV27 to TRBJ1-1; D perhaps matches TRBD1 (6 bases). Trimming stripped 2 bases from V and 4 bases from J, with 11 bases between. From germline, CDR1 is MNHEY and CDR2 SMNVEV (reference sequence). This CDR3 region has 14 residues. The CDR3: CASSLTRGGTEAFF. In nucleotides, the CDR3 is TGTGCCAGCAGTTTAACAAGGGGGGGCACTGAAGCTTTCTTT.

The chain links TRBV7-8 to TRBJ2-7; possibly TRBD2 for D (6 bases). Trimming took 5 bases from V and 1 from J, leaving 21 bases between them. CDR1 is SGHVS and CDR2 is FQNEAQ in the germline V gene. The CDR3 runs to 17 residues. DNA for the CDR3: TGTGCCAGCAGCCAATCCCCCCTCGCGGGGATGTCCTACGAGCAGTACTTC. Protein product: CASSQSPLAGMSYEQYF. Full variable domain (remainder filled in from reference TRBV7-8 and TRBJ2-7): GAGVSQSPRYKVAKRGQDVALRCDPISGHVSLFWYQQALGQGPEFLTYFQNEAQLDKSGLPSDRFFAERPEGSVSTLKIQRTQQEDSAVYLCASSQSPLAGMSYEQYFGPGTRLTVT.

The genes are TRBV6-5 and TRBJ2-7; no firm D call. Germline V CDR1 and CDR2: MNHEY, SVGAGI. Trimming stripped 4 bases from V and 7 bases from J, with 17 bases between. The CDR3 length is 14 residues. The CDR3 coding sequence is TGTGCCAGCAGTTCTCCCACAGCCCTCTGGGAGCAGTACTTC. Amino acids: CASSSPTALWEQYF.

This chain uses TRBV29-1 with TRBJ2-3, with TRBD2 matching 11 bases. The V segment lost 4 bases and the J segment 3 bases; nucleotides outside the gene matches: 6. The CDR3 totals 15 residues. Germline assignment: CDR1 SQVTM and CDR2 ANQGSEA. CDR3 amino acids: CSVASSGGSTDTQYF. CDR3 in DNA: TGCAGCGTTGCTTCTAGCGGGGGGAGTACAGATACGCAGTATTTT.

This clone was seen more than once but under ten times. CDR3 bases: TGTGCCAGCAGTGGGGCGGGGAGTGTCTCCTACGAGCAGTACTTC. Its protein product is CASSGAGSVSYEQYF. This chain links TRBV6-5 with TRBJ2-7, with D perhaps matching TRBD2 (6 bases). The CDR3 loop spans 15 amino acids. Germline loops: CDR1 MNHEY, CDR2 SVGAGI. Trimming cost V 5 bases and J 0 bases, with 14 bases left between them.

V gene TRBV27 combines with J gene TRBJ2-7; no clear D. Looked up from germline, CDR1 is MNHEY and CDR2 is SMNVEV (reference sequence). V shed 5 bases and J shed 4 bases, with 12 bases lying between them. The CDR3 totals 13 residues. The CDR3 spells CASSPQLSYEQYF. The CDR3 region has the DNA TGTGCCAGCAGTCCCCAGTTGTCGTACGAGCAGTACTTC.

The chain couples TRBV7-7 to TRBJ2-2, with TRBD2 as a possible D gene (6 bases). The V end was cut by 1 base, the J end by 6 bases, with 12 bases between. Looked up from germline, CDR1 is SSHAT and CDR2 is FNYEAQ (reference sequence). The CDR3 covers 15 residues. The CDR3 loop is CASSLGAGGAGELFF. CDR3 coding DNA: TGTGCCAGCAGCTTAGGTGCCGGCGGGGCCGGGGAGCTGTTTTTT.

The V gene is TRBV27, the J gene TRBJ1-2; D gene ambiguous. The CDR3 extends over 18 amino acids. V lost 0 bases, J lost 2 bases, and 19 bases lay in between. CDR1 and CDR2 (germline): MNHEY, SMNVEV (reference sequence). CDR3 nucleotide sequence: TGTGCCAGCAGTTTATCGACCCCACTTCCGACATCAAACTATGGCTACACCTTC. Protein: CASSLSTPLPTSNYGYTF.

V gene TRBV7-6 combines with J gene TRBJ2-3, with D perhaps TRBD1 (6 bases). V was cut by 1 base and J by 4 bases, with 12 bases left in between. The CDR3 is made up of 15 amino acids. CDR1 and CDR2 (germline): SGHVS, FNYEAQ. Here the CDR3 DNA reads TGTGCCAGCAGCTTAGAACAGGGATCGGCAGATACGCAGTATTTT. Translation gives CASSLEQGSADTQYF.

The rearrangement uses TRBV5-5 and TRBJ1-2; tentative D call: TRBD1 (5 bases). Germline CDR1 reads SGHKS; CDR2 reads YYEKEE (reference sequence). The CDR3 totals 12 residues. Trimming removed 3 bases at V and 8 bases at J, with 11 bases between. The CDR3 region is CASSSPDKGYTF. The CDR3 region has the DNA TGTGCCAGCAGCTCCCCGGACAAGGGCTACACCTTC.

CDR3 in DNA: TGTGCCAGCAGTCTTACCCCAGCGGAGCAGTTCTTC. Encoded protein: CASSLTPAEQFF. J is TRBJ2-1 and V is TRBV11-2; D is unclear. Germline assignment: CDR1 SGHAT and CDR2 FQNNGV. The CDR3 has 12 amino acids. Trimming pared 6 bases from V and 10 bases from J, leaving 13 bases between.

The rearrangement links TRBV4-1 to TRBJ2-1; TRBD2 is a possible D gene (6 bases). CDR3 length: 15 residues. Germline CDR1 is MGHRA and CDR2 is YSYEKL. The germline V and J ends were trimmed by 6 bases and 4 bases, with 16 bases remaining between them. The CDR3 DNA sequence: TGCGCCAGCAGGGGGGGTGGAACCCCTTACAATGAGCAGTTCTTC. This sequence encodes CASRGGGTPYNEQFF.